The 15 T cell receptor beta chains given below trace back to one sample, sequenced in a study of blood T cell repertoires in COVID-19. This table comes from immunoSEQ multiplex PCR, and its TCRdb copy is limited to in-frame clones, with some not included. The sample includes about 120,000 clones, around 80% of them seen just once. The sample was peripheral blood. These receptors were taken from a man in his sixties with active or convalescent COVID-19.

This chain links TRBV7-9 with TRBJ1-6; D gene uncertain. Germline CDR1 SEHNR, CDR2 FQNEAQ (reference sequence). The CDR3 length is 17 residues. V was pared by 1 base and J by 0 bases, with 10 bases between. CDR3 sequence: CASSLGRTRSYNSPLHF. The CDR3 DNA is TGTGCCAGCAGCTTAGGGAGAACCCGCTCCTATAATTCACCCCTCCACTTT.

This clone was seen repeatedly, ten times or more. The chain recombines TRBV19 with TRBJ2-6; D may be TRBD2 (6 bases). The V gene's germline CDR1 is LNHDA and CDR2 SQIVND (reference sequence). Trimming removed 4 bases at V and 2 bases at J, with 18 bases between. CDR3 length: 18 amino acids. The CDR3: CASSTLLGGGTGANVLTF. CDR3 nucleotides: TGTGCCAGTAGTACCCTCTTAGGAGGAGGGACTGGGGCCAACGTCCTGACTTTC. The full variable domain, completed using reference TRBV19 and TRBJ2-6, is DGGITQSPKYLFRKEGQNVTLSCEQNLNHDAMYWYRQDPGQGLRLIYYSQIVNDFQKGDIAEGYSVSREKKESFPLTVTSAQKNPTAFYLCASSTLLGGGTGANVLTFGAGSRLTVL.

This clone has just one count. The chain uses TRBV6-5 and TRBJ2-3; TRBD1 is a possible D gene (6 bases). This CDR3 comprises 15 residues. V was shortened by 7 bases and J by 2 bases, with 16 bases between the two germline ends. Germline CDR1 and CDR2: MNHEY and SVGAGI. As DNA, the CDR3 is TGTGCCAGCACCCAAAGGCAGGGGTACACAGATACGCAGTATTTT. Translated: CASTQRQGYTDTQYF.

This clone was seen once. This chain uses TRBV6-5 with TRBJ1-3, with D hard to call. Trimming took off 7 bases at V and 0 bases at J, with 13 bases between the two ends. The CDR3 has 15 residues. Germline lookup yields CDR1 MNHEY and CDR2 SVGAGI. The CDR3 DNA sequence: TGTGCCAGCACAAAGCCGGGGAACTCTGGAAACACCATATATTTT. It translates to CASTKPGNSGNTIYF.

The rearrangement links TRBV27 to TRBJ2-6; D perhaps matches TRBD2 (5 bases). V lost 6 bases, J lost 4 bases, and 16 bases lay in between. This CDR3 has 16 amino acids. Per germline, CDR1 MNHEY and CDR2 SMNVEV (reference sequence). CDR3 loop: CASSPRGTGGANVLTF. CDR3 in DNA: TGTGCCAGCAGCCCACGGGGAACCGGCGGGGCCAACGTCCTGACTTTC.

The chain joins TRBV7-9 to TRBJ2-1; 9 bases agree with TRBD1. Per the germline V gene, CDR1 is SEHNR and CDR2 is FQNEAQ (reference sequence). The CDR3 has 15 amino acids. The V and J ends lost 5 bases and 7 bases, in that order; junction bases with no gene match: 9. Written as DNA, the CDR3 is TGTGCCAGCAGCATACCGGGACAGGGTATGAATGAGCAGTTCTTC. It translates to CASSIPGQGMNEQFF.

The V gene is TRBV25-1, the J gene TRBJ1-3, with a weak D call TRBD1 (5 bases). The CDR3 is 15 amino acids. Trimming took off 7 bases at V and 0 bases at J, with 13 bases between the two ends. Germline V gene lookup returns CDR1 MGHDK and CDR2 SYGVNS. The CDR3 sequence: CASTIGAHSGNTIYF. CDR3 sequence (DNA): TGTGCCAGCACCATAGGGGCCCACTCTGGAAACACCATATATTTT.

The chain recombines TRBV6-4 with TRBJ1-2; no clear D. Germline loops: CDR1 MRHNA, CDR2 SNTAGT. Trimming cost V 4 bases and J 1 base, with 10 bases left between them. This CDR3 has 14 amino acids. The CDR3 sequence: CASSAAANNYGYTF. Here the CDR3 DNA reads TGTGCCAGCAGTGCGGCGGCGAATAACTATGGCTACACCTTC.

The chain uses TRBV19 and TRBJ2-7, with D perhaps TRBD2 (5 bases). Germline CDR1 and CDR2: LNHDA and SQIVND (reference sequence). V was shortened by 2 bases and J by 11 bases, with 16 bases between the two germline ends. This CDR3 has 13 amino acids. CDR3 sequence reads: CASSISRETVKYF. Written as DNA, the CDR3 is TGTGCCAGTAGTATATCGAGGGAGACGGTCAAGTACTTC.

This clone was seen a single time. V and J are TRBV6-6 and TRBJ1-1; D is possibly TRBD1 (5 bases). V lost 10 bases to trimming and J lost 0 bases, with 12 bases between them. CDR3 length: 13 residues. CDR1 MNHNY and CDR2 SVGAGI come from the germline V gene (reference sequence). The CDR3 reads CAISWGVNTEAFF. The CDR3 bases are TGTGCCATATCCTGGGGGGTGAACACTGAAGCTTTCTTT.

The rearrangement uses TRBV9 and TRBJ2-1; D possibly corresponds to TRBD1 (7 bases). Trimming removed 3 bases at V and 1 base at J, with 11 bases between. Germline V lookup: CDR1 SGDLS, CDR2 YYNGEE. CDR3 size: 15 residues. The CDR3 nucleotides read TGTGCCAGCAGCGCGTCAGGGGGGTCCTACAATGAGCAGTTCTTC. It yields the protein CASSASGGSYNEQFF.

The V gene is TRBV9, the J gene TRBJ2-3, with 10 bases identical to TRBD2. The CDR3 is 17 residues long. With 0 bases clipped from V and 9 bases from J, the junction kept 13 bases outside the gene matches. The germline V gene encodes CDR1 SGDLS and CDR2 YYNGEE. CDR3 region: CASSVGPMGLAGETQYF. CDR3 nucleotides: TGTGCCAGCAGCGTAGGCCCCATGGGGCTAGCGGGAGAGACGCAGTATTTT.

The gene calls are TRBV19 and TRBJ1-1, with a weak D call TRBD1 (6 bases). The CDR3 is 12 amino acids. Germline CDR1 is LNHDA and CDR2 is SQIVND (reference sequence). Trimming removed 6 bases from V and 8 bases from J, with 13 bases in between. The DNA for the CDR3 is TGTGCCAGTAGGATACAGGGTGTAGAAGCTTTCTTT. This encodes CASRIQGVEAFF. The entire variable domain, with the rest obtained from reference TRBV19 and TRBJ1-1, is as follows: DGGITQSPKYLFRKEGQNVTLSCEQNLNHDAMYWYRQDPGQGLRLIYYSQIVNDFQKGDIAEGYSVSREKKESFPLTVTSAQKNPTAFYLCASRIQGVEAFFGQGTRLTVV.

The V call is TRBV6-5, the J call TRBJ1-6, with D tentatively TRBD1 (5 bases). V was cut by 4 bases and J by 8 bases, with 9 bases left in between. This CDR3 is built from 13 residues. The V gene's germline CDR1 is MNHEY and CDR2 SVGAGI. CDR3 loop: CASSFDSYSPLHF. CDR3 in DNA: TGTGCCAGCAGTTTCGACAGCTATTCACCCCTCCACTTT.

The rearrangement joins TRBV19 to TRBJ2-1, with D maybe TRBD2 (6 bases). From germline, CDR1 is LNHDA and CDR2 SQIVND (reference sequence). Trimming pared 1 base from V and 6 bases from J, leaving 19 bases between. CDR3 size: 17 residues. This CDR3 is CASSIASGGAERNEQFF. DNA for the CDR3: TGTGCCAGTAGTATAGCCAGCGGAGGGGCCGAGCGCAATGAGCAGTTCTTC.